Listed here is a single TCR beta chain. Its antigen is currently unknown. Reverse transcription of about 0.5 to 1 ug RNA was carried out with random hexamers. The method of amplification for TCR beta CDR3 was immunoSEQ multiplex PCR, covering 54 Vbeta and 13 Jbeta. TCRdb re-called the immunoSEQ multiplex PCR reads through MiXCR, storing one row per CDR3 protein. The table shows 300,000 to 350,000 distinct CDR3 sequences, with about 91% occurring only once. The study used treatment-naive patients who had stable or active relapsing-remitting disease as multiple sclerosis controls. Negative isolation was used for CD8+ and CD4+ T cells and FACS enrichment for TEMRA cells. Germline V gives CDR1 MNHEY, CDR2 SVGAGI. The CDR3 has 18 residues. The trim removed 4 bases at V and 10 bases at J, leaving 22 bases unmatched. The data are from a study of CD8 T cells in Susac syndrome. Study results and caveats: That the number of individuals in its TCR sequencing and HLA analysis was relatively small was acknowledged by the study.

The sequence was collected from a human donor with multiple sclerosis. Source material: CD4+ T cells from PBMCs. The chain recombines TRBV6-5 with TRBJ1-1; the match to TRBD1 covers 9 bases. The CDR3 DNA follows: TGTGCCAGCAGTTCCCTCCGGACCGGGACAGGGCCACGCACTCCAGCTTTCTTT. Its protein product is CASSSLRTGTGPRTPAFF.